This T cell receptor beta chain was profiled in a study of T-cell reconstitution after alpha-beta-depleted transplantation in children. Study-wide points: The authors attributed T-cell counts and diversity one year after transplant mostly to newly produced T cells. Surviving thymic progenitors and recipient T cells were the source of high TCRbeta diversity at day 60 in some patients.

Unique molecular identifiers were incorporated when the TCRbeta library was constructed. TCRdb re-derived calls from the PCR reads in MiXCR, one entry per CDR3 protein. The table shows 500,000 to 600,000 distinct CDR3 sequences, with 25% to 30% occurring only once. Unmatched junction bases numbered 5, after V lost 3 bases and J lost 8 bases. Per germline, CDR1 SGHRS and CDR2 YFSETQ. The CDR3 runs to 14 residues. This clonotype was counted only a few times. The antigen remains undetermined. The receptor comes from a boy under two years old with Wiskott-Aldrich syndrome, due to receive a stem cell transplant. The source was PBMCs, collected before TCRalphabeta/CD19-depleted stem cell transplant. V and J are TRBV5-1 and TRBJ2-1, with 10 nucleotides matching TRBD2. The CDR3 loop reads CASSWASGSHEQFF. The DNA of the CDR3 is TGCGCCAGCAGCTGGGCTAGCGGGAGCCATGAGCAGTTCTTC. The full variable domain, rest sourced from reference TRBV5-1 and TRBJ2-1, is KAGVTQTPRYLIKTRGQQVTLSCSPISGHRSVSWYQQTPGQGLQFLFEYFSETQRNKGNFPGRFSGRQFSNSRSEMNVSTLELGDSALYLCASSWASGSHEQFFGPGTRLTVL.